A single sample is the source of the 6 T cell receptor beta chains below, sequenced in a study of tumor-infiltrating lymphocytes in oesophageal squamous cell carcinoma. Each CDR3 protein is one row after TCRdb ran MiXCR on the PCR reads. The profile shows 15,000 to 17,000 distinct CDR3 sequences, around 51% of them singletons. Sequencing input: esophageal tumor tissue. The receptors come from a female donor with esophageal squamous cell carcinoma.

V gene TRBV7-6 combines with J gene TRBJ1-2; D possibly corresponds to TRBD2 (6 bases). The J call may be incorrect, as the DNA end agrees better with TRBJ2-5. This CDR3 is 15 amino acids long. Germline CDR1 is SGHVS and CDR2 is FNYEAQ. This CDR3 is CASSSAGADQETQYF. CDR3 coding DNA: TGTGCCAGCAGTTCAGCGGGCGCAGACCAAGAGACCCAGTACTTC.

Notes on this clonotype: The junction shows a germline mismatch at one end, possibly a read error. This chain uses TRBV7-6 with TRBJ2-5, with 9 bases matching TRBD2. CDR3 size: 15 residues. Germline CDR1 and CDR2: SGHVS and FNYEAQ. The CDR3 is CASSPTLAGGETQYF. In nucleotides, the CDR3 is TGTGCTAGCAGCCCCACTCTCGCGGGAGGGGAGACCCAGTACTTC.

This rearrangement joins TRBV11-1 to TRBJ2-5; D ambiguous. CDR1 and CDR2 from the germline V gene are SGHAT and FQDESV (reference sequence). The CDR3 extends over 12 amino acids. V was shortened by 0 bases and J by 2 bases, with 1 base between the two germline ends. CDR3 sequence reads: CASSLAQETQYF. The CDR3 DNA reads TGTGCCAGCAGCTTAGCACAAGAGACCCAGTACTTC.

Points on this clonotype: In this CDR3 the conserved last residue, phenylalanine or tryptophan, is missing, so a read error is likely. No DNA is shown, since the ends of the CDR3 on it are uncertain; the CDR3 is the one TCRdb lists. V gene TRBV7-2 combines with J gene TRBJ2-3. The CDR3 region is 18 residues in length, termini included. CDR1 is SGHTA and CDR2 is FQGNSA in the germline V gene. This CDR3 reads CASSLENTVRYNEQFFGT.

This clonotype has just a few counts. This rearrangement joins TRBV7-2 to TRBJ2-1; TRBD1 matches at 7 bases. V lost 1 base and J lost 2; bases outside the gene matches: 5. From germline, CDR1 is SGHTA and CDR2 FQGNSA. This CDR3 has 16 amino acids. This chain's CDR3 is CASSLETGTAYNEQFF. Written as DNA, the CDR3 is TGTGCCAGCAGCTTAGAAACCGGGACAGCCTACAATGAGCAGTTCTTC. Drawing the rest from reference TRBV7-2 and TRBJ2-1, the complete variable domain is GAGVSQSPSNKVTEKGKDVELRCDPISGHTALYWYRQSLGQGLEFLIYFQGNSAPDKSGLPSDRFSAERTGGSVSTLTIQRTQQEDSAVYLCASSLETGTAYNEQFFGPGTRLTVL.

The V gene is TRBV6-6, the J gene TRBJ2-7; 7 bases agree with TRBD1. With the DNA end fitting TRBJ1-2 better, the J assignment may be wrong. CDR1 is MNHNY and CDR2 is SVGAGI in the germline V gene (reference sequence). This CDR3 is 14 amino acids long. The CDR3 region has the DNA TGTGCCAGCAGTTACTCCAGGGGGAACTATGGCTACACCTTC. It yields the protein CASSYSRGNYGYTF.